The 14 T cell receptor beta chains in this list originate from one sample, sequenced in a study of blood T cells in healthy people across ages. A J-beta primer mix and a sample-barcoded 5' primer were used in a second PCR of roughly 7 to 12 cycles. TCRdb reprocessed the 5' RACE reads via MiXCR and lists one record per CDR3 protein. The sample consists of about 1.6 million distinct CDR3 sequences, around 36% of them appearing once. The sample taken for sequencing was blood. The origin of the receptors is a woman under 40 in good health.

This rearrangement joins TRBV7-3 to TRBJ2-1; TRBD1 matches at 11 bases. Trimming took 6 bases from V and 6 from J; bases not matched to a gene: 10. CDR1 is SGHTA and CDR2 is FQGTGA in the germline V gene. The CDR3 length is 16 residues. This chain's CDR3 is CASSLLGQGAGNEQFF. The CDR3 region has the DNA TGTGCCAGCAGTCTGCTAGGACAGGGGGCAGGCAATGAGCAGTTCTTC.

This clonotype showed up just a few times. The chain uses TRBV7-6 and TRBJ2-3, with 8 bases lining up with TRBD1. The length of the CDR3 is 15 residues. From germline, CDR1 is SGHVS and CDR2 FNYEAQ. Losses at the gene ends were 10 bases for V and 4 bases for J; bases not matched to a gene: 13. This CDR3 is CATRPGQGFADTQYF. CDR3 coding DNA: TGTGCCACCCGACCCGGACAGGGCTTCGCAGATACGCAGTATTTT.

The V and J genes are TRBV3-1 and TRBJ2-7; 12 nucleotides agree with TRBD1. V lost 1 base, J lost 2 bases, and 6 bases stayed unmatched. CDR1 is LGHDT, CDR2 YNNKEL, per germline (reference sequence). This CDR3 is 17 amino acids long. In DNA, the CDR3 is TGTGCCAGCAGCCAAGGGGCCGGGGACAGGGGGCCCTACGAGCAGTACTTC. Protein product: CASSQGAGDRGPYEQYF.

In DNA form, the CDR3 reads TGCGCCAGCAGACCGGACAGGGTTTGGGAGACCCAGTACTTC. This codes for CASRPDRVWETQYF. The rearrangement joins TRBV5-1 to TRBJ2-5, with TRBD1 matching over 8 bases. Germline CDR1 and CDR2: SGHRS and YFSETQ. This CDR3 contains 14 residues. J lost 5 bases, V lost 5 bases, and 8 bases had no gene match.

The chain uses TRBV6-5 and TRBJ1-1; possibly TRBD1 for D (5 bases). The CDR3 contains 15 residues. Germline V CDR1 and CDR2: MNHEY, SVGAGI. V was pared by 0 bases and J by 3 bases, with 11 bases between. The CDR3, as DNA: TGTGCCAGCAGTTACTCCCAACGAGGGGACACTGAAGCTTTCTTT. It codes for CASSYSQRGDTEAFF.

This clonotype has a handful of counts. DNA for the CDR3: TGCGCCAGCAGCACCGGGACACTCCGAGAGACCCAGTACTTC. Its protein is CASSTGTLRETQYF. The rearrangement uses TRBV5-1 and TRBJ2-5; TRBD1 might be the D (6 bases). The CDR3 is 14 residues long. The germline V gene has CDR1 SGHRS and CDR2 YFSETQ. Trimming pared 4 bases from V and 4 bases from J, leaving 14 bases between. The whole variable domain, remainder taken from reference TRBV5-1 and TRBJ2-5, is KAGVTQTPRYLIKTRGQQVTLSCSPISGHRSVSWYQQTPGQGLQFLFEYFSETQRNKGNFPGRFSGRQFSNSRSEMNVSTLELGDSALYLCASSTGTLRETQYFGPGTRLLVL.

V is TRBV11-1 and J is TRBJ2-5, with 12 bases fitting TRBD2. Germline V CDR1 and CDR2: SGHAT, FQDESV (reference sequence). V lost 0 bases, J lost 2 bases, and 4 bases stayed unmatched. The CDR3 has 17 amino acids. The CDR3 loop reads CASSLALTSGRQETQYF. In DNA form, the CDR3 reads TGTGCCAGCAGCTTAGCGCTGACTAGCGGGAGACAAGAGACCCAGTACTTC.

V usage is TRBV20-1 and J usage is TRBJ2-2; 9 bases are a match to TRBD1. The CDR3 extends over 15 amino acids. The J segment lost 1 base and the V segment lost 3 bases, leaving 3 bases of the junction unmatched. CDR1 is DFQATT, CDR2 SNEGSKA, per germline (reference sequence). The CDR3 sequence: CSARGDRVNTGELFF. The CDR3 DNA sequence: TGCAGTGCTAGGGGGGACAGGGTGAACACCGGGGAGCTGTTTTTT.

This clonotype was counted only a few times. The chain carries TRBV14 and TRBJ2-7; TRBD2 matches 10 bases. The V gene's germline CDR1 is SGHDN and CDR2 FVKESK. Germline trimming cut 0 bases from V and 3 bases from J; bases unmatched to any gene: 2. The CDR3 spans 15 residues. The CDR3 loop is CASSQDKRGGYEQYF. CDR3 DNA sequence: TGTGCCAGCAGCCAAGATAAGCGGGGGGGCTACGAGCAGTACTTC.

This clonotype has just a few counts. The V gene is TRBV6-6, the J gene TRBJ1-2; 12 positions agree with TRBD1. This CDR3 is built from 15 residues. V trimming: 7 bases; J trimming: 4 bases; junction bases outside the gene matches: 7. Looked up from germline, CDR1 is MNHNY and CDR2 is SVGAGI (reference sequence). Here the CDR3 DNA reads TGTGCCAGCACCCCGGGGACAGGGGGCGGCTATGGCTACACCTTC. It yields the protein CASTPGTGGGYGYTF.

This clonotype was counted ten times or more. This chain links TRBV7-6 with TRBJ2-3, with a weak D call TRBD1 (5 bases). This CDR3 is built from 14 residues. Germline V CDR1 and CDR2: SGHVS, FNYEAQ. V gave up 3 bases and J gave up 1 base, with 8 bases separating them. CDR3 sequence (DNA): TGTGCCAGCAGCTTCCTGACAGGCACAGATACGCAGTATTTT. Its protein is CASSFLTGTDTQYF. Complete variable domain (other parts from reference TRBV7-6 and TRBJ2-3): GAGVSQSPRYKVTKRGQDVALRCDPISGHVSLYWYRQALGQGPEFLTYFNYEAQQDKSGLPNDRFSAERPEGSISTLTIQRTEQRDSAMYRCASSFLTGTDTQYFGPGTRLTVL.

This clonotype turned up a few times. The CDR3 DNA reads TGTGCCAGCAGCGTGGGAAGCGGGAGACACCTAACTCACAATGAGCAGTTCTTC. It specifies CASSVGSGRHLTHNEQFF. The J gene is TRBJ2-1, the V gene TRBV7-2; TRBD2 matches at 8 bases. The CDR3 is 18 amino acids. Germline CDR1 and CDR2: SGHTA and FQGNSA. Trimming cost V 5 bases and J 5 bases; bases outside gene matches: 17. Supplemented by reference TRBV7-2 and TRBJ2-1, the full variable domain reads GAGVSQSPSNKVTEKGKDVELRCDPISGHTALYWYRQSLGQGLEFLIYFQGNSAPDKSGLPSDRFSAERTGGSVSTLTIQRTQQEDSAVYLCASSVGSGRHLTHNEQFFGPGTRLTVL.

The gene calls are TRBV5-1 and TRBJ2-1, with D hard to call. The CDR3 has 14 residues. Germline loops: CDR1 SGHRS, CDR2 YFSETQ. The V and J ends lost 2 bases and 2 bases respectively, with 8 bases between them. CDR3 nucleotide sequence: TGCGCCAGCAGCTTCGACCCCCCCTACAATGAGCAGTTCTTC. Its protein is CASSFDPPYNEQFF.

This clonotype was detected a few times. V usage is TRBV20-1 and J usage is TRBJ1-2; D may be TRBD1 (5 bases). The germline V gene encodes CDR1 DFQATT and CDR2 SNEGSKA (reference sequence). The CDR3 is 13 amino acids. Trimming took off 1 base at V and 3 bases at J, with 9 bases between the two ends. The CDR3 here is CSARVKGDYGYTF. CDR3 sequence (DNA): TGCAGTGCTAGAGTAAAAGGGGACTATGGCTACACCTTC.